A selection of T cell receptor beta chains follows, all from one sample in a study of T cells in Graves' hyperthyroidism and ophthalmopathy. TCRdb analysed the multiplex PCR reads with MiXCR anew, one entry per CDR3 protein. This table has a few hundred thousand distinct CDR3 sequences, about 15% appearing once. Sequences were obtained from blood. Receptor source: a woman aged 25-40 years with Graves' hyperthyroidism. Both conserved end residues are trimmed from each CDR3.

V gene: TRBV6-1
CDR3 protein: ASSPVRGQGSSYEQY

V gene: TRBV6-5
CDR3 protein: ASSYKSNQPQH

V gene: TRBV12-3/TRBV12-4
CDR3 protein: ASSLLGWTSGTYNEQF

V gene: TRBV12-3/TRBV12-4
CDR3 protein: ASRIQENTEAF

V gene: TRBV5-1
CDR3 protein: ASKDGQGLGGYT

V gene: TRBV3-1
CDR3 protein: ASSPRSEQETQY

V gene: TRBV3-1
CDR3 protein: ASSQVGTPIYGYT

V gene: TRBV9
CDR3 protein: ASSVDPAGAYEQY

V gene: TRBV12-3/TRBV12-4
CDR3 protein: ASSLRGAGNTIY

V gene: TRBV18
CDR3 protein: ASSMGQAASSYNSPLH

V gene: TRBV28
CDR3 protein: ASNPLGRGDHGYT

V gene: TRBV6-1
CDR3 protein: ASTRGAAGELF

V gene: TRBV12-3/TRBV12-4
CDR3 protein: ASTLGGGLYGYT

V gene: TRBV6-5
CDR3 protein: ASIWGNSNQPQH

V gene: TRBV12-3/TRBV12-4
CDR3 protein: ASSLGAANSNQPQH

V gene: TRBV20-1
CDR3 protein: SARAAASGNYNEQF

V gene: TRBV10-3
CDR3 protein: AISEPQAHQY

V gene: TRBV19
CDR3 protein: ASSNRDQETQY

V gene: TRBV2
CDR3 protein: ASSREGNSNQPQH

V gene: TRBV6-1
CDR3 protein: ASSSPPGQLAKNIQY

V gene: TRBV4-1
CDR3 protein: ASSPQGSATSTDTQY

V gene: TRBV7-9
CDR3 protein: ASSRPDGDTEAF

V gene: TRBV7-8
CDR3 protein: ASSFDSFSQETQY

V gene: TRBV5-5
CDR3 protein: ASSSGSQETQY

V gene: TRBV27
CDR3 protein: ASRGRRNEKLF

V gene: TRBV5-1
CDR3 protein: ASSSTSGKKNIQY

V gene: TRBV28
CDR3 protein: ARRRSGSPSGRWGYQETQY

V gene: TRBV6-1
CDR3 protein: ASSYGWRSSSPLH

V gene: TRBV18
CDR3 protein: ASSTSGASNQPQH

V gene: TRBV3-1
CDR3 protein: ASSQVQGARSDTQY

V gene: TRBV7-2
CDR3 protein: ASSLGIGTNTIY

V gene: TRBV3-1
CDR3 protein: ASSQSQGEQF

V gene: TRBV19
CDR3 protein: ASSIASESGFQY

V gene: TRBV28
CDR3 protein: ASSPRGSGRATSLLEY

V gene: TRBV5-1
CDR3 protein: ASSLVDRDTEAF

V gene: TRBV6-1
CDR3 protein: ASSEAQGWEQF

V gene: TRBV11-2
CDR3 protein: ASRSREGWGEKLF

V gene: TRBV7-9
CDR3 protein: ASSWGLAGGWDEQY

V gene: TRBV28
CDR3 protein: ASSPRAGVSGNEQF

V gene: TRBV3-1
CDR3 protein: ASSLLSGGLSYEQY

V gene: TRBV20-1
CDR3 protein: SAPGQGIYEQY

V gene: TRBV12-3/TRBV12-4
CDR3 protein: ASSKGLAGPDTQY

V gene: TRBV10-3
CDR3 protein: ATSESGGVGAAF

V gene: TRBV7-9
CDR3 protein: ASSLAGSPNQPQH

V gene: TRBV6-5
CDR3 protein: ASSSGTGVNEQF

V gene: TRBV20-1
CDR3 protein: SASALAGKDEQF

V gene: TRBV30
CDR3 protein: AWSPRDVQETQY

V gene: TRBV5-1
CDR3 protein: ASSRGQGGYNDEKLF

V gene: TRBV18
CDR3 protein: ASSTRLAGDLTYEQY

V gene: TRBV7-2
CDR3 protein: ASSLQGDQPQH

V gene: TRBV19
CDR3 protein: ASTTDSNQPQH

V gene: TRBV19
CDR3 protein: ASSIWGFGANTGELF

V gene: TRBV24-1
CDR3 protein: ATSDSLAGTEAF